One and the same sample provided the 9 T cell receptor beta chains below, sequenced in a study of radiotherapy plus CTLA-4 blockade in lung cancer. Only in-frame clones appear in the TCRdb table, and some are missing; sequencing was by immunoSEQ multiplex PCR. The sample includes 95,000 to 150,000 clones, around 90% seen only once; the top ten take under 8%. The sequences come from peripheral blood, collected from a patient treated with radiotherapy plus ipilimumab. The receptors shown here come from a human donor with non-small cell lung cancer that progressed on radiotherapy plus ipilimumab.

The chain joins TRBV7-6 to TRBJ2-1; 15 nucleotides align to TRBD2. Germline V gives CDR1 SGHVS, CDR2 FNYEAQ. The CDR3 is 19 residues long. V was pared by 4 bases and J by 2 bases, with 9 bases of the junction left unmatched. Here the CDR3 DNA reads TGTGCCAGCAGCTCGACACCGGGACTAGCGGGGGGAGCCTACAATGAGCAGTTCTTC. It yields the protein CASSSTPGLAGGAYNEQFF.

This clone was counted a single time. The rearrangement uses TRBV4-2 and TRBJ2-1; TRBD1 matches 8 bases. The CDR3 sequence is 17 residues long. The trim removed 4 bases at V and 4 bases at J, leaving 12 bases unmatched. Germline V gene data show CDR1 as LGHNA and CDR2 as YNFKEQ. For the CDR3, the DNA is TGTGCCAGCAGCCCAGCACTCGACAGGGGACCTTACAATGAGCAGTTCTTC. This gives the protein CASSPALDRGPYNEQFF.

CDR3 amino acids: CASSVEPQIGHTEAFF. Here the CDR3 DNA reads TGTGCCAGCAGCGTAGAACCCCAGATCGGTCACACTGAAGCTTTCTTT. The chain uses TRBV9 and TRBJ1-1; D gene uncertain. Per the germline V gene, CDR1 is SGDLS and CDR2 is YYNGEE. V dropped 0 bases and J dropped 3 bases, with 15 bases sitting between them. This CDR3 contains 16 residues. Together with reference TRBV9 and TRBJ1-1, the CDR3 gives the full variable domain: DSGVTQTPKHLITATGQRVTLRCSPRSGDLSVYWYQQSLDQGLQFLIQYYNGEERAKGNILERFSAQQFPDLHSELNLSSLELGDSALYFCASSVEPQIGHTEAFFGQGTRLTVV.

The genes are TRBV5-1 and TRBJ1-1, with no clear D. The CDR3 has 13 residues. Between the trimmed V and J ends, which lost 2 bases and 5 bases, there was a span of 10 bases. Germline lookup yields CDR1 SGHRS and CDR2 YFSETQ. CDR3 sequence (DNA): TGCGCCAGCAGCTTTGTCGGGAGAACTGAAGCTTTCTTT. As protein: CASSFVGRTEAFF.

The V and J genes are TRBV5-1 and TRBJ2-7; 8 bases are a match to TRBD1. V lost 2 bases and J lost 3; bases outside the gene matches: 4. The germline V gene has CDR1 SGHRS and CDR2 YFSETQ. This CDR3 region has 14 residues. The CDR3 spells CASSFGQGGYEQYF. For the CDR3, the DNA is TGCGCCAGCAGCTTTGGACAGGGTGGCTACGAGCAGTACTTC.

The chain is built from TRBV7-6 and TRBJ1-5, with unresolved D. V was cut by 5 bases and J by 4 bases, with 9 bases left in between. The germline V gene encodes CDR1 SGHVS and CDR2 FNYEAQ. This CDR3 comprises 13 residues. The CDR3 sequence is CASSPGVNQPQHF. The CDR3 DNA is TGTGCCAGCAGCCCTGGGGTTAATCAGCCCCAGCATTTT.

The gene calls are TRBV18 and TRBJ2-7; no clear D gene. The V end lost 2 bases, the J end lost 6 bases, and 17 bases lay between the germline ends. There are 15 residues in the CDR3. Germline CDR1 reads KGHSH; CDR2 reads LQKENI. The CDR3 loop is CASSPGYRVSVEQYF. CDR3 in DNA: TGTGCCAGCTCACCAGGTTATAGGGTTTCGGTCGAGCAGTACTTC.

The rearrangement joins TRBV5-1 to TRBJ1-2, with a tentative D call TRBD1 (5 bases). Per the germline V gene, CDR1 is SGHRS and CDR2 is YFSETQ. This CDR3 comprises 15 residues. The V gene lost 1 base and the J gene lost 5 bases, with 15 bases spanning the gap. The CDR3 sequence is CASSLQPRTSYGYTF. CDR3 coding DNA: TGCGCCAGCAGCTTGCAGCCTAGGACATCTTATGGCTACACCTTC.

The chain has TRBV5-1 and TRBJ2-1; D is unclear. In germline, CDR1 is SGHRS, CDR2 YFSETQ. The ends were cut back, 7 bases at V and 6 bases at J, with 20 bases in the middle. The CDR3 has 15 residues. DNA of the CDR3: TGCGCCAGCCGATCGGGCGGCATGCGGAGCAATGAGCAGTTCTTC. Its protein is CASRSGGMRSNEQFF. Full variable domain (remainder filled in from reference TRBV5-1 and TRBJ2-1): KAGVTQTPRYLIKTRGQQVTLSCSPISGHRSVSWYQQTPGQGLQFLFEYFSETQRNKGNFPGRFSGRQFSNSRSEMNVSTLELGDSALYLCASRSGGMRSNEQFFGPGTRLTVL.